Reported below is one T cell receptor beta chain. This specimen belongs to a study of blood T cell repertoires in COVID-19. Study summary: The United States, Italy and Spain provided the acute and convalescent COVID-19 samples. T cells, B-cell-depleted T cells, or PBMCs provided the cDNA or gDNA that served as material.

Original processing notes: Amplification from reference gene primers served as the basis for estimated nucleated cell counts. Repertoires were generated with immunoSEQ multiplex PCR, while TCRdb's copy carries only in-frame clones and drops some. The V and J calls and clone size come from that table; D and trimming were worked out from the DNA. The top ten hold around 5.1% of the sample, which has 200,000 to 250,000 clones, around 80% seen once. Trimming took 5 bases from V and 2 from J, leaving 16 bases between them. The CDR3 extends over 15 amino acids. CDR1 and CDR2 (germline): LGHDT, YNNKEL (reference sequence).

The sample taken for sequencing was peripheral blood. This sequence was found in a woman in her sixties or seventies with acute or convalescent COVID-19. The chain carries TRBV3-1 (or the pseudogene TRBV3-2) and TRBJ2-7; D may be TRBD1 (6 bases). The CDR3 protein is CASSSRDTGTYEQYF. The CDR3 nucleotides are TGTGCCAGCAGCAGCCGGGACACAGGAACCTACGAGCAGTACTTC.